This T cell receptor (beta chain) stems from a study of OX40 agonist ivuxolimab in advanced cancers. Study in general: Clinicians treated patients with ivuxolimab, an agonistic anti-OX40 (CD134) antibody.

V was shortened by 3 bases and J by 11 bases, with 13 bases between the two germline ends. The V gene's germline CDR1 is WNHNN and CDR2 SYGVQD (reference sequence). The CDR3 has 12 amino acids. The protocol was immunoSEQ multiplex PCR, while the TCRdb copy is restricted to in-frame clones and leaves out a portion. The sample consists of 75,000 to 100,000 clones, roughly 90% of them appearing once. The chain employs TRBV10-1 and TRBJ1-1; D ambiguous. Sample: CD4+ or CD8+ T cells sorted from blood, taken in a trial of the OX40 agonist ivuxolimab. The TCR was taken from an adult with an advanced solid tumor such as melanoma, head and neck, liver or kidney cancer. The CDR3 region is CASSERNGAAFF. The CDR3 DNA sequence: TGCGCCAGCAGTGAAAGGAACGGAGCGGCTTTCTTT.